This TCR beta chain comes out of a study of CD8 T cells in ankylosing spondylitis. As to this clonotype: The antigen remains unidentified.

As the method for making TCR beta libraries, quantitative 5'-RACE with molecular barcodes was used. Each CDR3 protein is one row after TCRdb ran MiXCR on the 5' RACE reads. Of about 140,000 distinct CDR3 sequences listed, 7% to 10% are singletons. V lost 2 bases, J lost 7 bases, and 5 bases stayed unmatched. The CDR3 is made up of 15 amino acids. From germline, CDR1 is MGHRA and CDR2 YSYEKL. Whole-study findings and limits: The clones that were linked to disease were reported to be significantly enriched in matched synovial fluid samples from ankylosing spondylitis patients.

This clonotype was obtained from a male donor with ankylosing spondylitis. Input material: synovial fluid, either unsorted or a sorted T cell fraction (not recorded which). This chain joins TRBV4-1 and TRBJ1-5; 10 nucleotides match TRBD1. The DNA of the CDR3 is TGCGCCAGCAGCCAACAGACAGGGGGCTTGCAGCCCCAGCATTTT. Residues: CASSQQTGGLQPQHF.